The clone carrying this TCR beta chain was seen only a few times. The antigen remains undetermined. CDR3 length: 13 amino acids. Looked up from germline, CDR1 is MNHNS and CDR2 is SASEGT. V lost 8 bases, J lost 2 bases, and 11 bases lay in between. Measured with immunoSEQ multiplex PCR; TCRdb has only the in-frame clones, and not every one. The table includes about 14,000 clones, 80% detected once. This specimen belongs to a study of PD-1 blockade in classical Hodgkin lymphoma. After autologous stem cell transplantation all patients relapsed, and prior brentuximab vedotin exposure differed between cohorts. Notes on the study in general: CD8+ TCR diversity did not rise significantly by C4D1, unlike CD4+.

J is TRBJ2-3 and V is TRBV6-1, with D maybe TRBD1 (6 bases). Sequencing was performed on peripheral blood mononuclear cells (PBMCs), taken at baseline. The sequence was collected from a human donor with classical Hodgkin lymphoma. This CDR3 reads CASSGTLTDTQYF. The DNA of the CDR3 is TGTGCCAGCTCCGGGACACTCACAGATACGCAGTATTTT.